This TCR beta chain was identified in a study of cytomegalovirus exposure and HLA in healthy donors. General study findings and limits: Reported findings show TCR beta sequences accurately forecast HLA-A and HLA-B alleles in most subjects. Associated with HLA alleles at 0.05 false discovery rate in a later analysis were 16,951 TCR beta sequences.

PCR used 60 Vbeta primers and 13 Jbeta primers. Sequenced by immunoSEQ multiplex PCR; TCRdb stores in-frame clones only, minus some. Among around 150,000 clones listed, approximately 80% were seen once. Germline V gives CDR1 SQVTM, CDR2 ANQGSEA. The ends lost 1 base at V and 3 bases at J; junction bases unmatched: 4. CDR3 length: 14 amino acids. As regards this clone: Its target is unknown.

The rearrangement uses TRBV29-1 and TRBJ1-1; 8 bases fit TRBD1. This clonotype originated in a man in his forties in good health and CMV-seronegative. Sample: PBMCs. CDR3 DNA sequence: TGCAGCGTTGAAGCCAGGGGGCAGGACACTGAAGCTTTCTTT. Its protein is CSVEARGQDTEAFF.